The next 9 T cell receptor beta chains were all read from a single sample in a study of immune cell composition in non-small cell lung cancer. Using immunoSEQ multiplex PCR, the repertoire was profiled, and TCRdb retains in-frame clones only, with some absent. The sample consists of a few thousand clones, about 66% of them appearing once. Normal lung was taken at the farthest possible site, at least 3 cm from tumour. The sample was non-adjacent lung tissue. Every receptor here comes from a human donor with non-small cell lung cancer.

The chain employs TRBV10-3 and TRBJ2-5, with 8 bases lining up with TRBD1. Unmatched junction bases numbered 12, after V lost 10 bases and J lost 2 bases. The germline V gene encodes CDR1 ENHRY and CDR2 SYGVKD. The CDR3 runs to 15 residues. For the CDR3, the DNA is TGTGCCAGCCGGACAGGGAGGAGCCCACAAGAGACCCAGTACTTC. As protein: CASRTGRSPQETQYF.

J is TRBJ2-3 and V is TRBV6-1; a weak D match, TRBD1 (5 bases). The germline V gene encodes CDR1 MNHNS and CDR2 SASEGT. The germline V and J ends were trimmed by 1 base and 2 bases, with 10 bases remaining between them. There are 15 residues in the CDR3. The CDR3 DNA sequence: TGTGCCAGCAGTGAAGGAAAGGGGCACACAGATACGCAGTATTTT. It is translated as CASSEGKGHTDTQYF.

V is TRBV30 and J is TRBJ2-5; D is ambiguous. Germline loops: CDR1 GTSNPN, CDR2 SVGIG (reference sequence). The CDR3 is made up of 14 amino acids. V lost 0 bases, J lost 0 bases, and 8 bases lay in between. DNA of the CDR3: TGTGCCTGGAGTGTATCCGAGAACCAAGAGACCCAGTACTTC. Its protein product is CAWSVSENQETQYF. The full variable domain, completed using reference TRBV30 and TRBJ2-5, is SQTIHQWPATLVQPVGSPLSLECTVEGTSNPNLYWYRQAAGRGLQLLFYSVGIGQISSEVPQNLSASRPQDRQFILSSKKLLLSDSGFYLCAWSVSENQETQYFGPGTRLLVL.

The sample holds a few counts of this clone. The chain combines TRBV7-2 with TRBJ2-1; 10 nucleotides line up with TRBD2. The germline V gene has CDR1 SGHTA and CDR2 FQGNSA. The CDR3 totals 15 residues. The V gene end was trimmed by 1 base and the J gene end by 12 bases; junction bases not matched to a gene: 9. The CDR3 DNA reads TGTGCCAGCAGCTTAGGGGGTAGCGGGGGGACCCGGCAGTTCTTC. Translation: CASSLGGSGGTRQFF.

The CDR3 spells CAISEGLAGRSDTQYF. The CDR3 DNA is TGTGCCATCAGTGAAGGACTAGCGGGGCGGTCAGATACGCAGTATTTT. This chain connects TRBV10-3 to TRBJ2-3, with 12 nucleotides matching TRBD2. The V gene's germline CDR1 is ENHRY and CDR2 SYGVKD. The ends lost 3 bases at V and 4 bases at J; junction bases unmatched: 5. The CDR3 totals 16 residues.

This clone was found a few times. The V gene is TRBV7-9, the J gene TRBJ1-5; 9 bases are a match to TRBD1. V gave up 5 bases and J gave up 6 bases; unmatched junction bases: 5. The CDR3 covers 14 residues. Germline V gene lookup returns CDR1 SEHNR and CDR2 FQNEAQ (reference sequence). CDR3: CASSLTGGPQPQHF. The CDR3 DNA is TGTGCCAGCAGCCTCACAGGGGGCCCTCAGCCCCAGCATTTT.

This clone is categorized as large. V gene TRBV6-5 combines with J gene TRBJ2-2; D is perhaps TRBD2 (5 bases). The CDR3 has 12 residues. CDR1 is MNHEY and CDR2 is SVGAGI in the germline V gene. V was pared by 7 bases and J by 7 bases, with 10 bases between. The CDR3 loop is CASTPGFGELFF. The DNA of the CDR3 is TGTGCCAGCACCCCGGGATTCGGGGAGCTGTTTTTT.

This clone was observed a single time. This chain connects TRBV7-6 to TRBJ1-1; no reliable D call. Trimming took off 3 bases at V and 6 bases at J, with 5 bases between the two ends. The CDR3 sequence is 11 residues long. Germline V gene lookup returns CDR1 SGHVS and CDR2 FNYEAQ. The CDR3, as DNA: TGTGCCAGCAGCTTTTCCGCTGAAGCTTTCTTT. As protein: CASSFSAEAFF.

The gene calls are TRBV29-1 and TRBJ1-4; TRBD1 is a possible D gene (6 bases). The germline V gene encodes CDR1 SQVTM and CDR2 ANQGSEA. The CDR3 length is 15 residues. Between the trimmed V and J ends, which lost 1 base and 7 bases, there was a span of 16 bases. The DNA of the CDR3 is TGCAGCGTTGAAGTAATGAGCAGGGGCGGTGAAAAACTGTTTTTT. Its protein product is CSVEVMSRGGEKLFF.